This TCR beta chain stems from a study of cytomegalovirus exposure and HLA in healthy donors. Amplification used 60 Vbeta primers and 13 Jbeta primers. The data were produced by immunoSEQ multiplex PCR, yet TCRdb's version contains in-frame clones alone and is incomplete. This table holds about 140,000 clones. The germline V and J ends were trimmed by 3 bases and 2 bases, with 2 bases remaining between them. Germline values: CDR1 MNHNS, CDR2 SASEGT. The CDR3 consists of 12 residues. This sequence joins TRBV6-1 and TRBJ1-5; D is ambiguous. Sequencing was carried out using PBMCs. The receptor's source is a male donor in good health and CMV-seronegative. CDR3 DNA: TGTGCCAGCAGTGACGGCAATCAGCCCCAGCATTTT. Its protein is CASSDGNQPQHF.